The 29 T cell receptor beta chains below come from one sample, sequenced in a study of CD8 T cells in ankylosing spondylitis. In TCRdb, the 5' RACE reads were re-called with MiXCR into one record per CDR3 protein. The sample contains about 69,000 distinct CDR3 sequences, 5.3% of which appear only once. The sample consisted of blood, either unsorted or a sorted T cell fraction (not recorded which). The source is a male donor with ankylosing spondylitis or in good health (not recorded which).

This clonotype occurred many times. This chain joins TRBV4-3 and TRBJ2-7, with 9 bases aligning to TRBD2. This CDR3 region has 15 residues. CDR1 and CDR2 from the germline V gene are LGHNA and YSLEER. Unmatched junction bases numbered 6, after V lost 4 bases and J lost 2 bases. CDR3 nucleotides: TGCGCCAGCAGCCGCGAACTAGCGGGTACCTACGAGCAGTACTTC. This sequence encodes CASSRELAGTYEQYF.

There are many counts of this clonotype. This chain connects TRBV5-1 to TRBJ2-5; TRBD1 agrees at 8 bases. Germline trimming cut 4 bases from V and 4 bases from J; bases unmatched to any gene: 3. The CDR3 covers 13 residues. Germline V gives CDR1 SGHRS, CDR2 YFSETQ. As DNA, the CDR3 is TGCGCCAGCAGCCGTGACAGGGGAGAGACCCAGTACTTC. This sequence encodes CASSRDRGETQYF. The full variable domain, with the rest looked up from reference TRBV5-1 and TRBJ2-5, is KAGVTQTPRYLIKTRGQQVTLSCSPISGHRSVSWYQQTPGQGLQFLFEYFSETQRNKGNFPGRFSGRQFSNSRSEMNVSTLELGDSALYLCASSRDRGETQYFGPGTRLLVL.

This clonotype has at least ten counts. The gene calls are TRBV2 and TRBJ2-3, with D perhaps TRBD1 or TRBD2 (6 bases each). The CDR3 totals 13 residues. Per germline, CDR1 SNHLY and CDR2 FYNNEI. V was clipped by 10 bases and J by 4 bases, with 15 bases between them. CDR3 region: CATSRGASDTQYF. CDR3 coding DNA: TGTGCCACCTCGAGGGGGGCTTCAGATACGCAGTATTTT.

This clonotype has a count of ten or more. CDR3 residues: CASRGIDSPLHF. The CDR3 DNA sequence: TGTGCCAGCAGGGGAATAGATTCACCCCTCCACTTT. V usage is TRBV12-3 or TRBV12-4 and J usage is TRBJ1-6; D gene unclear. V was cut by 6 bases and J by 8 bases, with 8 bases left in between. CDR3 length equals 12 residues.

Many counts were recorded for this clonotype. The DNA for the CDR3 is TGTGCCAGTACCATGACAGGGGTTAACTCCGGGGAGCTGTTTTTT. This sequence encodes CASTMTGVNSGELFF. The chain combines TRBV19 with TRBJ2-2; 8 bases are a match to TRBD1. From germline, CDR1 is LNHDA and CDR2 SQIVND (reference sequence). V was clipped by 7 bases and J by 6 bases; unmatched bases: 10. This CDR3 has 15 residues.

This clonotype has a count of ten or more. This chain uses TRBV4-2 with TRBJ2-2, with 14 bases identical to TRBD2. Germline CDR1 is LGHNA and CDR2 is YNFKEQ. The CDR3 runs to 22 residues. Losses at the gene ends were 1 base for V and 1 base for J; bases not matched to a gene: 14. CDR3 nucleotide sequence: TGTGCCAGCAGCCAAGCCCGGGGGACTAGCGGGGGAGTTACATGGAACACCGGGGAGCTGTTTTTT. Protein sequence: CASSQARGTSGGVTWNTGELFF.

This clonotype was counted ten times or more. This chain uses TRBV20-1 with TRBJ1-5; tentatively, D is TRBD1 (5 bases). The CDR3 is 17 residues long. Trimming took off 6 bases at V and 0 bases at J, with 21 bases between the two ends. Germline V gives CDR1 DFQATT, CDR2 SNEGSKA (reference sequence). The CDR3 sequence is CSATSHIDRNSNQPQHF. The CDR3, as DNA: TGCAGTGCCACGAGTCACATCGACAGAAATAGCAATCAGCCCCAGCATTTT.

This clonotype has ten or more counts. This rearrangement joins TRBV7-9 to TRBJ2-3; no definite D call. CDR1 is SEHNR and CDR2 is FQNEAQ in the germline V gene (reference sequence). Trimming shortened V by 5 bases and J by 5 bases, and 8 bases separated the two germline ends. The CDR3 consists of 12 residues. CDR3 sequence: CASSTLGDTQYF. CDR3 nucleotides: TGTGCCAGCAGCACCTTGGGAGATACGCAGTATTTT.

The chain has TRBV10-3 and TRBJ2-2, with D possibly called TRBD1 or TRBD2 (5 bases each). CDR1 and CDR2 from the germline V gene are ENHRY and SYGVKD. There are 15 residues in the CDR3. Deletions cut 0 bases from V and 2 bases from J, with 7 bases between. The CDR3 region is CAISESGRNTGELFF. As DNA, the CDR3 is TGTGCCATCAGTGAGTCGGGACGAAACACCGGGGAGCTGTTTTTT.

The chain uses TRBV12-3 or TRBV12-4 and TRBJ1-1, with a tentative D call TRBD1 (5 bases). The CDR3 extends over 11 amino acids. V was shortened by 7 bases and J by 7 bases, with 10 bases between the two germline ends. The CDR3 nucleotides are TGTGCCAGCAACCTCAGGGATGAAGCTTTCTTT. Translated: CASNLRDEAFF.

In nucleotides, the CDR3 is TGTGCCAGCAGCCCTACCGACAGAACTGGGGCCAACGTCCTGACTTTC. Encoded protein: CASSPTDRTGANVLTF. The chain uses TRBV7-2 and TRBJ2-6; perhaps TRBD1 as D (5 bases). The CDR3 runs to 16 residues. Per germline, CDR1 SGHTA and CDR2 FQGNSA. V gave up 5 bases and J gave up 2 bases, with 13 bases separating them.

This clonotype was observed at least ten times. The rearrangement links TRBV20-1 to TRBJ1-2, with 7 positions matching TRBD1. CDR1 and CDR2 (germline): DFQATT, SNEGSKA (reference sequence). The J segment lost 2 bases and the V segment lost 1 base, leaving 4 bases of the junction unmatched. This CDR3 region has 14 residues. CDR3 coding DNA: TGCAGTGCTAGAGTCCCAGGGGGGAACTATGGCTACACCTTC. Translating gives CSARVPGGNYGYTF.

This clonotype occurred many times. The chain employs TRBV6-5 and TRBJ2-1, with a possible D match to TRBD1 (5 bases). Germline V gives CDR1 MNHEY, CDR2 SVGAGI. The ends were cut back, 2 bases at V and 5 bases at J, with 13 bases in the middle. This CDR3 region has 15 residues. CDR3 in amino acids: CASSYQGKGNNEQFF. CDR3 sequence (DNA): TGTGCCAGCAGTTACCAGGGAAAGGGGAACAATGAGCAGTTCTTC.

The sample holds many counts of this clonotype. The J gene is TRBJ2-4, the V gene TRBV2; either TRBD1 or TRBD2 may supply D (5 bases each). Germline CDR1 reads SNHLY; CDR2 reads FYNNEI. CDR3 length: 14 amino acids. V was cut by 6 bases and J by 2 bases, with 11 bases left in between. DNA of the CDR3: TGTGCCAGCAGAGGGGAGTCCCCCAAAAACATTCAGTACTTC. It is translated as CASRGESPKNIQYF.

This clonotype was observed many times. This sequence joins TRBV7-2 and TRBJ2-3, with D tentatively TRBD1 (6 bases). The CDR3 extends over 15 amino acids. Germline V gives CDR1 SGHTA, CDR2 FQGNSA. V lost 2 bases and J 0 bases, leaving 9 bases between the germline ends. DNA of the CDR3: TGTGCCAGCAGCTTACAGGGACAAAGCACAGATACGCAGTATTTT. Protein: CASSLQGQSTDTQYF. Based on the CDR3 plus reference TRBV7-2 and TRBJ2-3, the full variable domain is GAGVSQSPSNKVTEKGKDVELRCDPISGHTALYWYRQSLGQGLEFLIYFQGNSAPDKSGLPSDRFSAERTGGSVSTLTIQRTQQEDSAVYLCASSLQGQSTDTQYFGPGTRLTVL.

This clonotype was seen at least ten times. The V call is TRBV5-1, the J call TRBJ2-1; D gene unclear. The CDR3 runs 15 residues. CDR1 and CDR2 (germline): SGHRS, YFSETQ. Trimming shortened V by 4 bases and J by 5 bases, and 16 bases separated the two germline ends. CDR3 sequence reads: CASSAYPGQNNEQFF. The CDR3 nucleotides read TGCGCCAGCAGCGCCTACCCCGGGCAAAACAATGAGCAGTTCTTC.

This clonotype was picked up many times. This sequence joins TRBV7-8 and TRBJ2-7; D call uncertain. V dropped 5 bases and J dropped 7 bases, with 9 bases sitting between them. The CDR3 is made up of 11 amino acids. Germline lookup yields CDR1 SGHVS and CDR2 FQNEAQ. The chain's CDR3 is CASSPTDEQYF. In DNA, the CDR3 is TGTGCCAGCAGCCCGACGGATGAGCAGTACTTC.

This clonotype was counted ten times or more. This chain joins TRBV18 and TRBJ1-6, with D uncertain. The CDR3 totals 15 residues. In germline, CDR1 is KGHSH, CDR2 LQKENI. V was trimmed by 2 bases and J by 7 bases, leaving 12 bases between them. The CDR3 sequence: CASSPSGRPNSPLHF. The CDR3 region has the DNA TGTGCCAGCTCACCATCCGGGCGGCCAAATTCACCCCTCCACTTT.

The sample holds many counts of this clonotype. The chain links TRBV6-5 to TRBJ1-1; D is unresolved. V lost 8 bases and J 8 bases, leaving 9 bases between the germline ends. Germline CDR1 MNHEY, CDR2 SVGAGI. CDR3 size: 10 residues. The DNA for the CDR3 is TGTGCCAGCCTAAAGGCGGAAGCTTTCTTT. This encodes CASLKAEAFF.

This clonotype was counted at least ten times. This sequence joins TRBV10-3 and TRBJ2-7, with a tentative D call TRBD1 (5 bases). The germline V and J ends were trimmed by 6 bases and 0 bases, with 15 bases remaining between them. The CDR3 is 15 residues long. The germline CDR1 and CDR2 sequences are ENHRY and SYGVKD. CDR3 amino acids: CAIRGQTSSSYEQYF. The CDR3 coding sequence is TGTGCCATCAGAGGACAAACCTCGAGCTCCTACGAGCAGTACTTC.

For this clonotype: This may be a read error: a much more frequent sequence differs by one nucleotide. The chain is built from TRBV3-1 and TRBJ2-3; 9 bases agree with TRBD1. Germline V gene data show CDR1 as LGHDT and CDR2 as YNNKEL (reference sequence). CDR3 size: 17 residues. The CDR3: CACSPRYRGRSTDTQYF. In DNA, the CDR3 is TGTGCCTGCAGCCCTCGCTACAGGGGGCGCAGCACAGATACGCAGTATTTT.

This clonotype was seen at least ten times. One junction end disagrees with the germline gene, perhaps due to a read error. This rearrangement joins TRBV5-1 to TRBJ2-3; 12 bases align to TRBD1. This CDR3 is 15 amino acids long. Looked up from germline, CDR1 is SGHRS and CDR2 is YFSETQ. The CDR3 spells CANSLGQGASDTQYF. CDR3 coding DNA: TGCGCCAACAGCTTGGGACAGGGGGCATCAGATACGCAGTATTTT. Full variable domain (remainder filled in from reference TRBV5-1 and TRBJ2-3): KAGVTQTPRYLIKTRGQQVTLSCSPISGHRSVSWYQQTPGQGLQFLFEYFSETQRNKGNFPGRFSGRQFSNSRSEMNVSTLELGDSALYLCANSLGQGASDTQYFGPGTRLTVL.

In this sample, this clonotype turned up many times. The chain uses TRBV18 and TRBJ2-5; no reliable D call. Deletions cut 2 bases from V and 5 bases from J, with 9 bases between. This CDR3 is built from 13 residues. CDR1 KGHSH and CDR2 LQKENI come from the germline V gene. The CDR3 spells CASSPLREETQYF. The CDR3 DNA follows: TGTGCCAGCTCACCATTGCGAGAGGAGACCCAGTACTTC.

The sample holds many counts of this clonotype. The chain joins TRBV27 to TRBJ2-3; D is ambiguous. Germline loops: CDR1 MNHEY, CDR2 SMNVEV (reference sequence). Deletions cut 4 bases from V and 0 bases from J, with 5 bases between. This CDR3 is built from 13 residues. The CDR3 DNA reads as TGTGCCAGCAGTTCGACTAGCACAGATACGCAGTATTTT. As protein: CASSSTSTDTQYF.

This clonotype was seen repeatedly, ten times or more. The chain is built from TRBV20-1 and TRBJ2-7, with 7 positions matching TRBD1. CDR1 is DFQATT and CDR2 is SNEGSKA in the germline V gene (reference sequence). The junction had 11 bases not matched to a gene; V was cut back by 0 bases and J by 3 bases. The CDR3 totals 16 residues. The DNA of the CDR3 is TGCAGTGCTAGAGATCTCCGGCACCAGGGGGTCTACGAGCAGTACTTC. Protein product: CSARDLRHQGVYEQYF.

In this sample, this clonotype turned up many times. This chain joins TRBV20-1 and TRBJ2-5; TRBD2 agrees at 9 bases. Trimming removed 0 bases from V and 5 bases from J; junction bases left unmatched: 7. The CDR3 contains 15 residues. Per the germline V gene, CDR1 is DFQATT and CDR2 is SNEGSKA (reference sequence). The CDR3 loop is CSARDGTSWKETQYF. Here the CDR3 DNA reads TGCAGTGCTAGAGATGGGACTAGCTGGAAGGAGACCCAGTACTTC.

The chain joins TRBV5-1 to TRBJ1-1; the match to TRBD1 covers 8 bases. The J segment lost 5 bases and the V segment lost 4 bases, leaving 13 bases of the junction unmatched. Germline V gene sequence: CDR1 SGHRS, CDR2 YFSETQ. This CDR3 spans 16 amino acids. CDR3 sequence: CASSPEQGGSRTEAFF. The CDR3 nucleotides are TGCGCCAGCAGCCCGGAACAGGGGGGGTCGAGGACTGAAGCTTTCTTT.

This clonotype was counted many times. This chain connects TRBV12-3 or TRBV12-4 to TRBJ1-6; D not resolved. This CDR3 region has 14 residues. V lost 3 bases, J lost 7 bases, and 10 bases lay in between. CDR3 amino acids: CASSFGSINSPLHF. CDR3 coding DNA: TGTGCCAGCAGTTTTGGCAGTATCAATTCACCCCTCCACTTT.

This clonotype was picked up many times. This chain links TRBV7-2 with TRBJ1-2; D gene uncertain. The V end lost 0 bases, the J end lost 0 bases, and 5 bases lay between the germline ends. Germline V lookup: CDR1 SGHTA, CDR2 FQGNSA. CDR3 size: 14 residues. The CDR3 DNA reads as TGTGCCAGCAGCTTAGCCCTAGCTAACTATGGCTACACCTTC. Translating gives CASSLALANYGYTF.